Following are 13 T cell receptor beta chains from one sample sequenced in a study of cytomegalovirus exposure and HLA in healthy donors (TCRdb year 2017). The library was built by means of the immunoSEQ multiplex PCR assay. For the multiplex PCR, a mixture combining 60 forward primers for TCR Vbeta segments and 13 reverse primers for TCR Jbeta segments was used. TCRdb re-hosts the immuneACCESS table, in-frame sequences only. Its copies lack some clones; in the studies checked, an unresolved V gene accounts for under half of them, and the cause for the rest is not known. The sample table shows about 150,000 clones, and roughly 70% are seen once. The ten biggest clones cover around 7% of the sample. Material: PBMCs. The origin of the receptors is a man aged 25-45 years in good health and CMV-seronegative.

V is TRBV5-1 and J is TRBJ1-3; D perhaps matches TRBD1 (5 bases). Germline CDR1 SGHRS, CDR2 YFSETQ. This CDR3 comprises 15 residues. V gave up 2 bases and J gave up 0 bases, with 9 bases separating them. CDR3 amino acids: CASSFTGDSGNTIYF. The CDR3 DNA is TGCGCCAGCAGCTTTACAGGAGACTCTGGAAACACCATATATTTT.

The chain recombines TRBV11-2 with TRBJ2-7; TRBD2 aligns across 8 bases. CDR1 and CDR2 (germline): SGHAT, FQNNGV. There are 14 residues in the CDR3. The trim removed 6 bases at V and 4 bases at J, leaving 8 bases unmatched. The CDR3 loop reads CASSPASGLYEQYF. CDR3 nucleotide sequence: TGTGCCAGCAGTCCCGCTAGCGGGCTTTACGAGCAGTACTTC.

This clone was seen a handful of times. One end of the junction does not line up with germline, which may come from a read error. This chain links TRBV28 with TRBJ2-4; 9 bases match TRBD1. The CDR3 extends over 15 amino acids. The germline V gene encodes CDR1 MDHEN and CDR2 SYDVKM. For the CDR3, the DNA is TGTGCCAGCCGGTGGTATGACAGGGGGAGGAACAGTCAGTACTTC. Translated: CASRWYDRGRNSQYF.

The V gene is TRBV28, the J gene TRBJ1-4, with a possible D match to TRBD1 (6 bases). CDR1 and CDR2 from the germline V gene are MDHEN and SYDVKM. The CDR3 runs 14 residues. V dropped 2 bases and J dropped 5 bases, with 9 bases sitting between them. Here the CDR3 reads CASSLRTENEKLFF. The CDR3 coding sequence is TGTGCCAGCAGTTTACGGACAGAGAATGAAAAACTGTTTTTT.

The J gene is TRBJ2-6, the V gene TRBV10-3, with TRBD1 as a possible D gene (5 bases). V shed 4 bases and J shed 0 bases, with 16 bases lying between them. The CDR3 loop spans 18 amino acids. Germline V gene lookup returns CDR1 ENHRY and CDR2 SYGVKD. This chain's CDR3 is CAISGEQEYLSGANVLTF. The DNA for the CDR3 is TGTGCCATCAGTGGGGAACAGGAGTATCTCTCTGGGGCCAACGTCCTGACTTTC.

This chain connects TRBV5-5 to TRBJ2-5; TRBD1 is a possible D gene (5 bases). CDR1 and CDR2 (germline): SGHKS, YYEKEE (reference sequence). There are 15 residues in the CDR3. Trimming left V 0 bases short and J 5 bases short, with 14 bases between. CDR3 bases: TGTGCCAGCAGCTTGGACCCCCTAGGGGTGGAGACCCAGTACTTC. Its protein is CASSLDPLGVETQYF.

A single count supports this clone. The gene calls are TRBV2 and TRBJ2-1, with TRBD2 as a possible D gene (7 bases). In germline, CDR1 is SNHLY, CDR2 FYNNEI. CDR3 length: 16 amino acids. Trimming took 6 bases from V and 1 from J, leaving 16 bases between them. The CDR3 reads CASREKGGQSYNEQFF. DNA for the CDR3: TGTGCCAGCAGGGAAAAGGGGGGGCAGTCCTACAATGAGCAGTTCTTC.

The CDR3: CASSQGPGRGEGRTDTQYF. CDR3 nucleotide sequence: TGCGCCAGCAGCCAGGGCCCGGGGAGGGGGGAAGGTCGGACAGATACGCAGTATTTT. The rearrangement links TRBV4-1 to TRBJ2-3, with a tentative D call TRBD2 (7 bases). The ends were cut back, 3 bases at V and 3 bases at J, with 25 bases in the middle. The CDR3 runs 19 residues. Germline lookup yields CDR1 MGHRA and CDR2 YSYEKL.

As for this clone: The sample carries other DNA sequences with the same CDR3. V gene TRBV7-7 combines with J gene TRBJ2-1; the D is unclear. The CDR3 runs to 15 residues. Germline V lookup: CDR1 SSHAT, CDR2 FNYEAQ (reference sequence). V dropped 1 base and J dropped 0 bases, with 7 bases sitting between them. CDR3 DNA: TGTGCCAGCAGCTTAGAATCGAGCTCCTACAATGAGCAGTTCTTC. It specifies CASSLESSSYNEQFF.

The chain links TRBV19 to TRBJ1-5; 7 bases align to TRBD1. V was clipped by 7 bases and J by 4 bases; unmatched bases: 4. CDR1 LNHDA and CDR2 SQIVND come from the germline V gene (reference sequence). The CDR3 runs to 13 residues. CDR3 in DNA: TGTGCCAGTACCAGGGGGTTGAATCAGCCCCAGCATTTT. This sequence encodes CASTRGLNQPQHF.

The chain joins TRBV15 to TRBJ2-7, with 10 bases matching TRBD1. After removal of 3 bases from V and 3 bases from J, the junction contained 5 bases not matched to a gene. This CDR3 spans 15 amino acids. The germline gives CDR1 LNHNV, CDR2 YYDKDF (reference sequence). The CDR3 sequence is CATSRGQGFDYEQYF. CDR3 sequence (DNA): TGTGCCACCAGCAGGGGACAGGGGTTTGACTACGAGCAGTACTTC.

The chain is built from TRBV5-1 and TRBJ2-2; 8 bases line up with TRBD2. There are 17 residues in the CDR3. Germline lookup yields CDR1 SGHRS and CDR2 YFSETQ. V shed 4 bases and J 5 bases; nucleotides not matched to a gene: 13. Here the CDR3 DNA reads TGCGCCAGCAGCGTCGGCCGGGGGGGGATTGGGACCGGGGAGCTGTTTTTT. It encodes CASSVGRGGIGTGELFF.

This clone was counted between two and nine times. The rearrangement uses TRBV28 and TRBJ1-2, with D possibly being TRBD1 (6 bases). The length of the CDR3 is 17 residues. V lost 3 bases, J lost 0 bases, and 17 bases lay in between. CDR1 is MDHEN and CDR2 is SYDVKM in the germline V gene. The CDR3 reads CASSFYRAPLSNYGYTF. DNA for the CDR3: TGTGCCAGCAGTTTCTACAGGGCCCCACTCTCTAACTATGGCTACACCTTC.